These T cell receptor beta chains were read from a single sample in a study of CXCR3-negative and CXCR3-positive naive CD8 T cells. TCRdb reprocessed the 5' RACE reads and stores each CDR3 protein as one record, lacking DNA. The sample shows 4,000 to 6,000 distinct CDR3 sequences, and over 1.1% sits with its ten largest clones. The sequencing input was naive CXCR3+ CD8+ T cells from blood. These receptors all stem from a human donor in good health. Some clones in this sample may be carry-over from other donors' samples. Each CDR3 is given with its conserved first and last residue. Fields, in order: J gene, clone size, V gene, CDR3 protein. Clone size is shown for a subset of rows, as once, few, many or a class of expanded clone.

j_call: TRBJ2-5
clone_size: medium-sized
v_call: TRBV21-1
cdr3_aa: CASSKDPPRPEATQYF

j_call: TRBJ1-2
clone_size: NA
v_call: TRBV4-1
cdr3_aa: CASSQGGVGYTF

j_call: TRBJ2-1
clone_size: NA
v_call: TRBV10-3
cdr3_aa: CAIRLTGSGNEQFF

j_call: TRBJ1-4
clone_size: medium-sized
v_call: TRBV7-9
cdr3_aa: CASSGLHEKLFF

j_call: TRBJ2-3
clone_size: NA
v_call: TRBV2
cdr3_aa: CASRTIADTQYF

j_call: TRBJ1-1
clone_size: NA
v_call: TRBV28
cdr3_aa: CASSFPGTGGENTEAFF

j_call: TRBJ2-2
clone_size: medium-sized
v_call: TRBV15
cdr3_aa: CATIREPNTGELFF

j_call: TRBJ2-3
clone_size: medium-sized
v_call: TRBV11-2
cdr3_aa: CASSVRGGDARGDTQYF

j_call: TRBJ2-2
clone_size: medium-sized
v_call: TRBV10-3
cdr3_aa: CAISDRMNTGELFF

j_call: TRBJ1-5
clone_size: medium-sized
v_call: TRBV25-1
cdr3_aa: CASSDVGGGNQPQHF

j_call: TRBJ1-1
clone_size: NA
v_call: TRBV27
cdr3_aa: CASSLSGPVGTEAFF

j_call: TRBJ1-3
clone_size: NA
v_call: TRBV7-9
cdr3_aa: CASSLRDRSYRNTIYF

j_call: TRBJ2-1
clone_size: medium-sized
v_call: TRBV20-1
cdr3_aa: CSARDPPKPQGWSEQFF

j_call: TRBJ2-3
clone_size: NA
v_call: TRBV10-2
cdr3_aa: CASNPGLAGITDTQYF

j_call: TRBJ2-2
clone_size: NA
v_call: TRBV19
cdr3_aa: CASSAFVGNTGELFF

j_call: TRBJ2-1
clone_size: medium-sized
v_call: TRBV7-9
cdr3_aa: CASSLVLREAYNEQFF

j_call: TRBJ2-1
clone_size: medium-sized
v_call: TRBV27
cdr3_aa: CASSLTGGPANEQFF

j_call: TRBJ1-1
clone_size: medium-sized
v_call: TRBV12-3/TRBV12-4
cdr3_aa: CASSGGTEAFF

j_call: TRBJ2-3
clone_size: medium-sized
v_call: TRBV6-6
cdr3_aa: CASSNLPGVDVDTQYF

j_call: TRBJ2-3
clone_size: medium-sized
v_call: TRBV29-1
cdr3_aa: CSVSGLAGPFRTDTQYF

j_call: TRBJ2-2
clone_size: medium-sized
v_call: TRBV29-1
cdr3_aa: CSVIGGRTGELFF

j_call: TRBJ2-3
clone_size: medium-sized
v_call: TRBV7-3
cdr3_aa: CASSQGGTDTQYF

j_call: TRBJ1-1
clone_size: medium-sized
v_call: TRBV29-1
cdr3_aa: CSVLGREGRNTEAFF

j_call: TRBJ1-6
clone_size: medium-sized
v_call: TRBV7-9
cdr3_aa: CASSLSQRGSPLHF

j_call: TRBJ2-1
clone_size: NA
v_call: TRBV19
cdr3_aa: CASSFANEQFF

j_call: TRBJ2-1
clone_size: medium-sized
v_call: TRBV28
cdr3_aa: CASRHGGNEQFF

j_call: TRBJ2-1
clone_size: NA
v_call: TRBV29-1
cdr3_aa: CSVEVILGLDWSSYNEQFF

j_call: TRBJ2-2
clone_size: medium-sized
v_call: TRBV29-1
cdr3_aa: CSVVRQGATGELFF

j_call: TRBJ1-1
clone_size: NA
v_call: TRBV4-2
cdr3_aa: CASSQVVSRKGQDTEAFF

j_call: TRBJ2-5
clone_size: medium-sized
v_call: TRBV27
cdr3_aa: CASSLSSPRTTQYF

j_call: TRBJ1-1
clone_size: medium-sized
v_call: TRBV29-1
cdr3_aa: CSVETGTNTEAFF

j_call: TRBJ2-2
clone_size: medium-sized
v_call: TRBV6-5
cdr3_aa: CASSYSIGRVEAGELFF

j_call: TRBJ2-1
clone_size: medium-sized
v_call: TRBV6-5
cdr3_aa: CASSYGLAGAYNEQFF

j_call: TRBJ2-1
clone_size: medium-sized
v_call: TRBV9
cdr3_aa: CASSHPRGGTSDLGTYNEQFF

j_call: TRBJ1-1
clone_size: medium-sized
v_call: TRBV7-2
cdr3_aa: CASSLSENTEAFF

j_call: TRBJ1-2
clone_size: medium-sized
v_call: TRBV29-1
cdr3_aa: CSVEDLDSSSTF

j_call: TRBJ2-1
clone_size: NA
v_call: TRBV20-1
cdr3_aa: CSARSGTSASGEQFF

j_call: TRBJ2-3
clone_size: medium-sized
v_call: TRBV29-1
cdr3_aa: CSVERELDTQYF

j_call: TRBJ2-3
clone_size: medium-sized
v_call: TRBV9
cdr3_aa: CASSVGRTSPTDTQYF

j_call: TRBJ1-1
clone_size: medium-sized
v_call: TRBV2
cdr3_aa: CAQQAENTEAFF

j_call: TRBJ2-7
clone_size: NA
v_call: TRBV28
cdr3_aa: CASSPRTSGYEQYF

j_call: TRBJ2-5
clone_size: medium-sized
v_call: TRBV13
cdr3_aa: CASSYRDDGDRVDQETQYF

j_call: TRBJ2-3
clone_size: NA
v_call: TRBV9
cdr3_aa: CASGGVSTDTQYF

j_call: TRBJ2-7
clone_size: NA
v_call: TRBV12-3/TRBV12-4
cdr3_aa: CASSSFSGSATWEQYF

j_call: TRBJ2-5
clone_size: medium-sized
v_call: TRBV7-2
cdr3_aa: CASSFGTELLQETQYF

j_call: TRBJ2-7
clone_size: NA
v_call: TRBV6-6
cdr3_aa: CASSPAPISSYEQYF

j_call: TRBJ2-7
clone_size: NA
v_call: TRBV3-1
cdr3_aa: CASSPGLAVVYEQYF

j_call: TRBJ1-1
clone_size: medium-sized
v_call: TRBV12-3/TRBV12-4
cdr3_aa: CASSPIGGGEAFF

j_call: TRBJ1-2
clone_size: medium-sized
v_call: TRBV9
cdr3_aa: CASSSHIIDKVGYTF

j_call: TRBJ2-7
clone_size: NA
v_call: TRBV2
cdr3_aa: CASSGVKAYEQYF

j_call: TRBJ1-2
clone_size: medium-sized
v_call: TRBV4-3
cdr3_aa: CASSQARGPYGYTF

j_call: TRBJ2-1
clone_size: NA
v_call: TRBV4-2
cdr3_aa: CASSQDQTRLAGVGHEQFF

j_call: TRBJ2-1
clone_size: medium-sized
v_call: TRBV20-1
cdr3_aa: CSARKTELWYDEQFF

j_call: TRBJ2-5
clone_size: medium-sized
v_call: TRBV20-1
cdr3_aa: CSASPRRDWKTQYF

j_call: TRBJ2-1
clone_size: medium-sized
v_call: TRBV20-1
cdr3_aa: CSAGKLAERYNEQFF